This TCR beta chain was recovered during a study of cytomegalovirus exposure and HLA in healthy donors. PCR used 60 Vbeta primers and 13 Jbeta primers. Using immunoSEQ multiplex PCR, the repertoire was profiled, and TCRdb retains in-frame clones only, with some absent. This table holds about 98,000 clones, roughly 76% found once. This clone was detected only once. V was pared by 1 base and J by 0 bases, with 11 bases between. The germline V gene has CDR1 SGHNT and CDR2 YYREEE (reference sequence). There are 15 residues in the CDR3. The TCR comes from a female donor in good health and CMV-seronegative. The sample comprised PBMCs. V usage is TRBV5-4 and J usage is TRBJ2-7; weak D call: TRBD1 (6 bases). The CDR3 bases are TGTGCCAGCAGCTTGCGTCAGGGGAGCTCCTACGAGCAGTACTTC. Residues: CASSLRQGSSYEQYF.